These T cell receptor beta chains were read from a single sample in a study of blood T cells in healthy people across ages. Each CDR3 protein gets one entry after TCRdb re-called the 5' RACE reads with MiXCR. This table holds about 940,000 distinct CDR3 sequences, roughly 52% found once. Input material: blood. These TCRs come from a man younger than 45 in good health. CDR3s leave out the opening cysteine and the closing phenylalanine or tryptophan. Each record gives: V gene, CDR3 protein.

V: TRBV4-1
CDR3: ASTEDRGSAHYEQY

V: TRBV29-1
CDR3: SVGEGGLNIQY

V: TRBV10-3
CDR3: AIQGDPGANVLT

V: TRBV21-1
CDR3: ASSKVPGVQETQY

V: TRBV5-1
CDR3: ASSQGQRGVSYNEQF

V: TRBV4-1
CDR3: ASSQGTGQVNTEAF

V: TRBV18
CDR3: ASSPTTSGGSYEQY

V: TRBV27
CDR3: ASSLSTGRGGTQY

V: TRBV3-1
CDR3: ASSQVSDIPPDTQY

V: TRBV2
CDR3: ASQQGGNEQF

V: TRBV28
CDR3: ASSFFGQANTGELF

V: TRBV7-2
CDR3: ASREGAAGGNPYQETQY

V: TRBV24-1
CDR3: ATSDQIWTSGGADTQY

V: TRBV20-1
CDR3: SASPASSGSSQF

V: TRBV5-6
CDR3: ASKLRGQTQETQY

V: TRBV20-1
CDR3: SARDQGGKVGETQY

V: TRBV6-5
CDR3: ASSYSYSENRPQH

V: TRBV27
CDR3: ASSPQRRDYGYT

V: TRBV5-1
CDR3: ASLQGQANQNEQF

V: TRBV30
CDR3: AWSVGGRGNSPLH

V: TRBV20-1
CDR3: SAREETGGGNSPLH

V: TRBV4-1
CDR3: ASSQEGYSNQPQH

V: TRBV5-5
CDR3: ASSTGQGAILGNQPQH

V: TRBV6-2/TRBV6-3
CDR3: ASSYFGDTQY

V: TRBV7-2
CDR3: ASSERDRSSTDTQY

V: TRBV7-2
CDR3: ASSPSFRKQF

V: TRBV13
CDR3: ASSLNSQGLNQPQH

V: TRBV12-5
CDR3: ASGLVQAGYNEQF

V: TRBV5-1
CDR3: ASSVIGEPDTQY

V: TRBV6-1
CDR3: ASKSPENTEAF

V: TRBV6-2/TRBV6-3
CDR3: ASRPAGTYEQY

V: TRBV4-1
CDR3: ASCKSIGGANVLT

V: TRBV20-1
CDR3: STPPGGAYEQY

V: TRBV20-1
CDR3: SASRSGGFQETQY

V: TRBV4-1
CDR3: ASSHPKNGQGGYEQY

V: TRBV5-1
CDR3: ASQLGRAKNAEQY

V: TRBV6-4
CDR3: ATTNRANTGELF

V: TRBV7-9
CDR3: ASSWTGASGANVLT

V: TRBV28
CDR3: ASSLWGDHPYEQY

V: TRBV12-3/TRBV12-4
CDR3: ASSPTGISNQPQH

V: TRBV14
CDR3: ASSRFRGLQGENEKLF

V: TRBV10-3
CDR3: AITREQNTEAF

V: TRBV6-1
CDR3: ASSPIAVGPIYNEQF

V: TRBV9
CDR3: ASSVGLAGPGADTQY

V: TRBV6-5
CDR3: ASRSDGEPNEKLF